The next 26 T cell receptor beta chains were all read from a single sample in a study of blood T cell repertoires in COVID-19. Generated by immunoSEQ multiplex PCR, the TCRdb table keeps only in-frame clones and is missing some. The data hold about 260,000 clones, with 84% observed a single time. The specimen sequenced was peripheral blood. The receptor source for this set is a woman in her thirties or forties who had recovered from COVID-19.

CDR3 DNA: TGTGCCAGCAGTGTAGGGGCGCGCACTGAAGCTTTCTTT. It is translated as CASSVGARTEAFF. This chain links TRBV2 with TRBJ1-1; maybe TRBD1 (5 bases). Germline lookup yields CDR1 SNHLY and CDR2 FYNNEI. CDR3 length equals 13 residues. Deletions cut 4 bases from V and 4 bases from J, with 10 bases between.

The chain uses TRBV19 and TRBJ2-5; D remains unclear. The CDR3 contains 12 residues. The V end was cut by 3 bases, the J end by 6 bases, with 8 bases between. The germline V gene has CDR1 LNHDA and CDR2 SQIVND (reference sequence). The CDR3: CASSMGAQTQYF. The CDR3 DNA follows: TGTGCCAGTAGTATGGGCGCCCAGACCCAGTACTTC.

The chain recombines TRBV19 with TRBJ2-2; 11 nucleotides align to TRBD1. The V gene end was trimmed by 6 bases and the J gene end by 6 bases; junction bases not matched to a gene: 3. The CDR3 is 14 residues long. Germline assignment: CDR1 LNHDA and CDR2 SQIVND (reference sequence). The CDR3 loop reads CASRDRGLPGELFF. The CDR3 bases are TGTGCCAGTAGGGACAGGGGGCTGCCCGGGGAGCTGTTTTTT.

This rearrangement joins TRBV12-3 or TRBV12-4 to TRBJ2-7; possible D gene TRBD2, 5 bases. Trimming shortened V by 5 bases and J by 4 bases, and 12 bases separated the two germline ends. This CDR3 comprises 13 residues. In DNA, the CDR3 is TGTGCCAGCAGTGGACTGTTTGGGTACGAGCAGTACTTC. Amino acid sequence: CASSGLFGYEQYF.

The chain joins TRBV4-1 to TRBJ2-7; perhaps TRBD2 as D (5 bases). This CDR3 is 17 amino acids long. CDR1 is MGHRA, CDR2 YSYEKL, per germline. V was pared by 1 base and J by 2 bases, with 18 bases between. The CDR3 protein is CASSQGAARRSTYEQYF. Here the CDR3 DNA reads TGCGCCAGCAGCCAAGGGGCAGCCCGGAGGTCTACCTACGAGCAGTACTTC.

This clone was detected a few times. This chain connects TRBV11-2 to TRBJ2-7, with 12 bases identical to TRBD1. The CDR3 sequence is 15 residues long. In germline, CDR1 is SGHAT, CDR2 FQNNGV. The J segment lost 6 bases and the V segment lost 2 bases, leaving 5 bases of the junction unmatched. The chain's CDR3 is CASSLQGQGAGEQYF. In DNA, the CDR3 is TGTGCCAGCAGCTTACAGGGACAGGGGGCCGGCGAGCAGTACTTC.

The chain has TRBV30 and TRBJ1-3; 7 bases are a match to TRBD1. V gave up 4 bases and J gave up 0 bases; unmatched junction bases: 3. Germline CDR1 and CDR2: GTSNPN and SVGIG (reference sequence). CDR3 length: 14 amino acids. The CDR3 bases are TGTGCCTGGAATCGGGACAGCTCTGGAAACACCATATATTTT. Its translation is CAWNRDSSGNTIYF.

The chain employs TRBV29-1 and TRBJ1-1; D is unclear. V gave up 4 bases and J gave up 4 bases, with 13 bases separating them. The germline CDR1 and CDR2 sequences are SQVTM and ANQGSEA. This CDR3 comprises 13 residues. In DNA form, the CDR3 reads TGCAGCGTTGGGAGGGAGAGAGGCACTGAAGCTTTCTTT. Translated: CSVGRERGTEAFF.

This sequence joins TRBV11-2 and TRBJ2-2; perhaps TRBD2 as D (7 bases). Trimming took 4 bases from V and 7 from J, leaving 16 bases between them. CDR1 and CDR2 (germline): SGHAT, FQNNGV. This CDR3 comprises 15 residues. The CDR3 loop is CASSSSTRGGGELFF. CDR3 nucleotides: TGTGCCAGCAGCTCCTCGACTAGGGGGGGCGGGGAGCTGTTTTTT.

The CDR3 DNA follows: TGTGCCAGCAGCACCCGGACAGGGGATCGGAGGAACATTCAGTACTTC. The encoded protein is CASSTRTGDRRNIQYF. The chain recombines TRBV11-3 with TRBJ2-4; 9 bases line up with TRBD1. Trimming took 5 bases from V and 7 from J; bases not matched to a gene: 12. The V gene's germline CDR1 is SGHNT and CDR2 YENEEA. The CDR3 spans 16 residues.

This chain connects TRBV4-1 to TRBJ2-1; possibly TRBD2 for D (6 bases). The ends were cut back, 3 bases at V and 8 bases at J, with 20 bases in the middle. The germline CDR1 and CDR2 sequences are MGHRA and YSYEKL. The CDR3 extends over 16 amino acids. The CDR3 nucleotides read TGCGCCAGCAGCCAGGGAACACTAGGGCGGGATGATGAGCAGTTCTTC. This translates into CASSQGTLGRDDEQFF.

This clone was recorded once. The CDR3 bases are TGTGCCAGCAGTTTATCACTGTGGGGGGGCGCGGACACCGGGGAGCTGTTTTTT. Translated, it gives CASSLSLWGGADTGELFF. J is TRBJ2-2 and V is TRBV27; maybe TRBD2 (7 bases). There are 18 residues in the CDR3. V was trimmed by 0 bases and J by 3 bases, leaving 17 bases between them. Germline CDR1 MNHEY, CDR2 SMNVEV (reference sequence).

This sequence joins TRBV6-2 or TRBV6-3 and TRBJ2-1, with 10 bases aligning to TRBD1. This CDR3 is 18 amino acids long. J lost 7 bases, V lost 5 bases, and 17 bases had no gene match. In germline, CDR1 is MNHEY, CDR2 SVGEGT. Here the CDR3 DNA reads TGTGCCAGCAGTCTCTCAATCGGACAGGGGGAGAATCGTAATGAGCAGTTCTTC. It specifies CASSLSIGQGENRNEQFF.

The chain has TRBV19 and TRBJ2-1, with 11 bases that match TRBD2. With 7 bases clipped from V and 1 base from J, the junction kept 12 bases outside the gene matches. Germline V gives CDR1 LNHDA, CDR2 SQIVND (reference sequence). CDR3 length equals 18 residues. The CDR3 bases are TGTGCCAGTATAGGTTTTAGCGGGGGGGCCGGGTCCTACAATGAGCAGTTCTTC. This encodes CASIGFSGGAGSYNEQFF.

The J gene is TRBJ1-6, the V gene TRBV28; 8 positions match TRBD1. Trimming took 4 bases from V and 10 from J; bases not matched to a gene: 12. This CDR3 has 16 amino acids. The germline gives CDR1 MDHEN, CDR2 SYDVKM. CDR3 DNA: TGTGCCAGCAGTTCACATCGACCAGGGGGCGGGTCACCCCTCCACTTT. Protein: CASSSHRPGGGSPLHF. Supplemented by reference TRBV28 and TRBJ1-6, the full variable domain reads DVKVTQSSRYLVKRTGEKVFLECVQDMDHENMFWYRQDPGLGLRLIYFSYDVKMKEKGDIPEGYSVSREKKERFSLILESASTNQTSMYLCASSSHRPGGGSPLHFGNGTRLTVT.

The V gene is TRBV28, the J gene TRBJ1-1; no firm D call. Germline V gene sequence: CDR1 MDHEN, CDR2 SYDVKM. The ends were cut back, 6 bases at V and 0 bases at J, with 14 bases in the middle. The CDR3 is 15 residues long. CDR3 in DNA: TGTGCCAGCAGCTCGGTCCCGGTTATGAACACTGAAGCTTTCTTT. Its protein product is CASSSVPVMNTEAFF.

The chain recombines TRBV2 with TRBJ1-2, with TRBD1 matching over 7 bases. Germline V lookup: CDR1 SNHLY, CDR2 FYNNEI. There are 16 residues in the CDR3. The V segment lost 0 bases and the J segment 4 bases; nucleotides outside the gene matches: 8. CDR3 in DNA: TGTGCCAGCAGTGAAGCGCTTCTGAGACAGGGCTATGGCTACACCTTC. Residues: CASSEALLRQGYGYTF.

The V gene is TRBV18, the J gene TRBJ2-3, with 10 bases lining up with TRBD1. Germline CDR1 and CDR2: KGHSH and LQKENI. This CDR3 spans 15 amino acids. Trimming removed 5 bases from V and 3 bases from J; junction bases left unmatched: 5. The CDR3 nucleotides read TGTGCCAGCTCATCTCCGGGACAGGGGACAGATACGCAGTATTTT. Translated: CASSSPGQGTDTQYF.

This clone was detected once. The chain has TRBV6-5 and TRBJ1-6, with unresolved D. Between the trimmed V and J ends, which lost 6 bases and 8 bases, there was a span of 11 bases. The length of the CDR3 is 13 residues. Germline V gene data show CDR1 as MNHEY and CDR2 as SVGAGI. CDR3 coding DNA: TGTGCCAGCAGGAGGGTGGCATATTCACCCCTCCACTTT. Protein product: CASRRVAYSPLHF.

The chain's CDR3 is CSVYSNYGYTF. The CDR3 DNA sequence: TGCAGCGTTTACTCTAACTATGGCTACACCTTC. The V call is TRBV29-1, the J call TRBJ1-2; D gene unclear. Germline values: CDR1 SQVTM, CDR2 ANQGSEA. The CDR3 covers 11 residues. Trimming cost V 5 bases and J 0 bases, with 4 bases left between them.

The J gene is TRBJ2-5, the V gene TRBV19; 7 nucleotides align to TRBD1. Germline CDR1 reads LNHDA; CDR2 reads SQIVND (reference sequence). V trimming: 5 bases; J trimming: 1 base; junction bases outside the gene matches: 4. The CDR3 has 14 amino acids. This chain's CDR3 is CASSQGQIQETQYF. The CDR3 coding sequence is TGTGCCAGTAGTCAGGGACAGATCCAAGAGACCCAGTACTTC.

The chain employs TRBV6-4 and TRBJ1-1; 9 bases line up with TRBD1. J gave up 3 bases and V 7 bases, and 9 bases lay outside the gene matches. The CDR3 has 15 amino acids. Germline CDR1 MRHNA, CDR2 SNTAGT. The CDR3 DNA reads TGTGCCAGCAAAACTTCGGGACAGGGTTACACTGAAGCTTTCTTT. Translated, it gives CASKTSGQGYTEAFF.

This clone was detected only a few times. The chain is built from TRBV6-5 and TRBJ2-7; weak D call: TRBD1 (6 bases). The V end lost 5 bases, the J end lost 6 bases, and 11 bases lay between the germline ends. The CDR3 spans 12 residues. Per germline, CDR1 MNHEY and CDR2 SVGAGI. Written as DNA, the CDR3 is TGTGCCAGCAGTAAGACAGGTTCCGAGCAGTACTTC. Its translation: CASSKTGSEQYF.

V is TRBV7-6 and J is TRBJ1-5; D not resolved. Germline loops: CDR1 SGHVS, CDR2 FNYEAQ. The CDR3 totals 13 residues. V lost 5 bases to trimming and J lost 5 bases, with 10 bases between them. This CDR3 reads CASSLSMDQPQHF. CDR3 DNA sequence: TGTGCCAGCAGCCTGAGCATGGATCAGCCCCAGCATTTT.

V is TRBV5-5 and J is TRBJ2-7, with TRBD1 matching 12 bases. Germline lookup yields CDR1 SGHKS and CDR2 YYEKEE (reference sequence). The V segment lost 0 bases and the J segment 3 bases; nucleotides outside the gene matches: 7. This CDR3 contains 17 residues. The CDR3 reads CASSLGTGTGGNYEQYF. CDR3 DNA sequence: TGTGCCAGCAGCTTGGGGACCGGGACAGGGGGCAACTACGAGCAGTACTTC.

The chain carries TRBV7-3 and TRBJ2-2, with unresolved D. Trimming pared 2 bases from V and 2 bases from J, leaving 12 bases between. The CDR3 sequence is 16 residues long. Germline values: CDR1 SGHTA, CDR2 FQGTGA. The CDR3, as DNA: TGTGCCAGCAGCTTATTTCCCCGGGTAAACACCGGGGAGCTGTTTTTT. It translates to CASSLFPRVNTGELFF. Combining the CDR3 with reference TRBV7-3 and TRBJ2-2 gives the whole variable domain GAGVSQTPSNKVTEKGKYVELRCDPISGHTALYWYRQSLGQGPEFLIYFQGTGAADDSGLPNDRFFAVRPEGSVSTLKIQRTERGDSAVYLCASSLFPRVNTGELFFGEGSRLTVL.